These 27 T cell receptor beta chains came from one sample sequenced in a study of cytomegalovirus exposure and HLA in healthy donors (dated by TCRdb to the late 2010s). The library relied on the immunoSEQ multiplex PCR assay. For the multiplex PCR, a mixture combining 60 forward primers for TCR Vbeta segments and 13 reverse primers for TCR Jbeta segments was used. TCRdb stores this immuneACCESS table with in-frame sequences only. Part of the clones is absent; in the studies checked, under half of the shortfall reflects unresolved V genes, and no reason is known for the rest. In this sample the table shows over 150,000 clones, just under 80% of which occur a single time. The leading ten clones occupy approximately 13% of the sample. Material for sequencing was PBMCs. These receptors all come from a woman aged 45-59 years in good health and CMV-seropositive.

This clone was seen a handful of times. V is TRBV7-8 and J is TRBJ1-2, with D perhaps matching TRBD1 (6 bases). Germline CDR1 is SGHVS and CDR2 is FQNEAQ. The CDR3 runs 15 residues. Deletions cut 2 bases from V and 1 base from J, with 11 bases between. In DNA form, the CDR3 reads TGTGCCAGCAGCTTACAGGGGAGTGTTAACTATGGCTACACCTTC. It specifies CASSLQGSVNYGYTF.

This sequence joins TRBV11-1 and TRBJ2-3; D is uncertain. The CDR3 consists of 16 residues. V lost 5 bases and J 0 bases, leaving 15 bases between the germline ends. Germline V gene sequence: CDR1 SGHAT, CDR2 FQDESV (reference sequence). The chain's CDR3 is CASSQSLLPSTDTQYF. CDR3 nucleotides: TGTGCCAGCAGCCAGTCCCTCCTCCCTAGCACAGATACGCAGTATTTT.

The chain uses TRBV5-1 and TRBJ1-1; a possible D gene is TRBD1 (5 bases). V was cut by 2 bases and J by 5 bases, with 16 bases left in between. Germline V gene data show CDR1 as SGHRS and CDR2 as YFSETQ. This CDR3 is built from 15 residues. CDR3 nucleotide sequence: TGCGCCAGCAGCTTTAGGGACCTCGGGAGAACTGAAGCTTTCTTT. Translating it yields CASSFRDLGRTEAFF.

V gene TRBV9 combines with J gene TRBJ2-1, with 8 nucleotides matching TRBD1. V shed 4 bases and J 9 bases; nucleotides not matched to a gene: 9. Germline V gene data show CDR1 as SGDLS and CDR2 as YYNGEE. The CDR3 length is 14 residues. CDR3 loop: CASSLAQGVGEQFF. In DNA, the CDR3 is TGTGCCAGCAGCCTGGCACAGGGGGTTGGTGAGCAGTTCTTC.

The CDR3: CASREWDREFLHF. CDR3 in DNA: TGTGCCAGCAGGGAATGGGACAGGGAGTTCCTCCACTTT. This chain joins TRBV2 and TRBJ1-6; 9 nucleotides match TRBD1. Germline CDR1 SNHLY, CDR2 FYNNEI. This CDR3 has 13 amino acids. Losses at the gene ends were 6 bases for V and 15 bases for J; bases not matched to a gene: 9.

This clone was seen a few times. The rearrangement joins TRBV10-3 to TRBJ2-3; the match to TRBD2 covers 8 bases. V lost 5 bases and J lost 0; bases outside the gene matches: 1. CDR1 ENHRY and CDR2 SYGVKD come from the germline V gene. The CDR3 extends over 14 amino acids. The CDR3 here is CAISRGGSTDTQYF. CDR3 sequence (DNA): TGTGCCATCAGTCGGGGGGGGAGCACAGATACGCAGTATTTT.

The chain combines TRBV6-5 with TRBJ1-1; TRBD1 matches 7 bases. The junction had 9 bases not matched to a gene; V was cut back by 7 bases and J by 7 bases. The germline V gene has CDR1 MNHEY and CDR2 SVGAGI. The CDR3 totals 13 residues. CDR3 in amino acids: CASKAGGRGEAFF. The DNA of the CDR3 is TGTGCCAGCAAAGCAGGGGGAAGAGGTGAAGCTTTCTTT.

This chain's CDR3 is CASSTGTGVTPLHF. The CDR3 region has the DNA TGCGCCAGCAGCACCGGGACAGGGGTTACACCCCTCCACTTT. V gene TRBV5-1 combines with J gene TRBJ1-6; 10 bases map to TRBD1. Germline CDR1 reads SGHRS; CDR2 reads YFSETQ. CDR3 length: 14 amino acids. The V and J ends lost 4 bases and 11 bases, in that order; junction bases with no gene match: 6.

DNA for the CDR3: TGTGCCAGCAGCTTCGTGCTAGCGGGGAGTCAAGAGACCCAGTACTTC. This gives the protein CASSFVLAGSQETQYF. V and J are TRBV7-9 and TRBJ2-5; the match to TRBD2 covers 9 bases. Germline V gives CDR1 SEHNR, CDR2 FQNEAQ (reference sequence). Unmatched junction bases numbered 7, after V lost 3 bases and J lost 2 bases. The CDR3 covers 16 residues.

The rearrangement joins TRBV2 to TRBJ1-1, with D tentatively TRBD1 (6 bases). V shed 6 bases and J shed 0 bases, with 8 bases lying between them. CDR1 SNHLY and CDR2 FYNNEI come from the germline V gene. The length of the CDR3 is 13 residues. The CDR3 reads CASRNRVNTEAFF. The CDR3 DNA reads TGTGCCAGCAGGAACAGGGTGAACACTGAAGCTTTCTTT.

This chain links TRBV6-1 with TRBJ1-4; 7 bases are a match to TRBD1. The trim removed 6 bases at V and 7 bases at J, leaving 11 bases unmatched. Germline-derived CDR1 and CDR2 are MNHNS and SASEGT. This CDR3 spans 15 amino acids. The CDR3 sequence: CASRPPGGIFEKLFF. As DNA, the CDR3 is TGTGCCAGCAGACCTCCAGGGGGTATTTTTGAAAAACTGTTTTTT.

A word on this clone: The sample carries other DNA sequences with the same CDR3. V and J are TRBV5-1 and TRBJ2-6; D might be TRBD1 (5 bases). Trimming shortened V by 1 base and J by 4 bases, and 9 bases separated the two germline ends. Germline V CDR1 and CDR2: SGHRS, YFSETQ. The CDR3 is 15 residues long. The DNA for the CDR3 is TGCGCCAGCAGCTTGCAGGGTTCCGGGGCCAACGTCCTGACTTTC. Translated: CASSLQGSGANVLTF. Full variable domain (missing parts from reference TRBV5-1 and TRBJ2-6): KAGVTQTPRYLIKTRGQQVTLSCSPISGHRSVSWYQQTPGQGLQFLFEYFSETQRNKGNFPGRFSGRQFSNSRSEMNVSTLELGDSALYLCASSLQGSGANVLTFGAGSRLTVL.

The rearrangement joins TRBV19 to TRBJ2-2; D unresolved. Germline V gene data show CDR1 as LNHDA and CDR2 as SQIVND (reference sequence). The V gene lost 2 bases and the J gene lost 1 base, with 8 bases spanning the gap. The CDR3 is 15 residues long. The DNA for the CDR3 is TGTGCCAGTAGTATAAAGGCAGGGAACACCGGGGAGCTGTTTTTT. Its translation: CASSIKAGNTGELFF.

The chain carries TRBV25-1 and TRBJ2-7; no firm D call. Trimming removed 4 bases at V and 6 bases at J, with 13 bases between. The CDR3 has 13 residues. Germline lookup yields CDR1 MGHDK and CDR2 SYGVNS. CDR3 sequence: CASSGLLLGEQYF. The CDR3 bases are TGTGCCAGCAGTGGACTTTTACTGGGCGAGCAGTACTTC.

V usage is TRBV2 and J usage is TRBJ1-5; 7 bases are shared with TRBD1. The CDR3 runs 15 residues. In germline, CDR1 is SNHLY, CDR2 FYNNEI. The J segment lost 1 base and the V segment lost 6 bases, leaving 6 bases of the junction unmatched. As DNA, the CDR3 is TGTGCCAGCAGCGACAGGGTAATAAGCAATCAGCCCCAGCATTTT. This gives the protein CASSDRVISNQPQHF.

This rearrangement joins TRBV6-5 to TRBJ1-6; maybe TRBD1 (6 bases). Germline V gene data show CDR1 as MNHEY and CDR2 as SVGAGI. Deletions cut 2 bases from V and 9 bases from J, with 17 bases between. This CDR3 is built from 16 residues. The CDR3 reads CASSYRGGRSSSPLHF. In DNA form, the CDR3 reads TGTGCCAGCAGTTACCGGGGGGGCAGGTCGAGTTCACCCCTCCACTTT.

This clone was seen a handful of times. The chain has TRBV29-1 and TRBJ1-1, with a weak D call TRBD1 (5 bases). From germline, CDR1 is SQVTM and CDR2 ANQGSEA. The CDR3 sequence is 12 residues long. CDR3 DNA: TGCCAGGTGGGGGGGAAGAACACTGAAGCTTTCTTT. This gives the protein CQVGGKNTEAFF.

CDR3 sequence (DNA): TGTGCCAGCGCGCGGGACAGGTGGTTCTTC. It is translated as CASARDRWFF. V usage is TRBV27 and J usage is TRBJ2-1; 8 bases align to TRBD1. J was trimmed by 15 bases and V by 8 bases; bases with no gene match: 6. This CDR3 spans 10 amino acids. Germline V gene sequence: CDR1 MNHEY, CDR2 SMNVEV (reference sequence).

A note on this clone: Distinct nucleotide sequences in the sample also encode this CDR3. The chain combines TRBV27 with TRBJ1-2; D is possibly TRBD1 (5 bases). Trimming shortened V by 0 bases and J by 4 bases, and 9 bases separated the two germline ends. CDR3 length: 14 residues. The germline V gene encodes CDR1 MNHEY and CDR2 SMNVEV (reference sequence). The CDR3 DNA reads as TGTGCCAGCAGTTTATCGGGGCAGGGCTATGGCTACACCTTC. The encoded protein is CASSLSGQGYGYTF.

This chain connects TRBV7-9 to TRBJ2-5, with D perhaps matching TRBD2 (5 bases). The germline V gene encodes CDR1 SEHNR and CDR2 FQNEAQ (reference sequence). This CDR3 has 14 residues. Trimming stripped 5 bases from V and 2 bases from J, with 12 bases between. The DNA of the CDR3 is TGTGCCAGCAGCCCCGGGGTGGCACAAGAGACCCAGTACTTC. It yields the protein CASSPGVAQETQYF.

The rearrangement uses TRBV6-1 and TRBJ2-7, with TRBD2 as a possible D gene (6 bases). CDR1 is MNHNS and CDR2 is SASEGT in the germline V gene. The CDR3 loop spans 15 amino acids. Trimming pared 1 base from V and 2 bases from J, leaving 12 bases between. The CDR3: CASSEVGGFTYEQYF. The DNA of the CDR3 is TGTGCCAGCAGTGAAGTTGGGGGGTTTACCTACGAGCAGTACTTC.

The V gene is TRBV19, the J gene TRBJ1-4; no clear D gene. Germline CDR1 and CDR2: LNHDA and SQIVND (reference sequence). Trimming pared 6 bases from V and 8 bases from J, leaving 13 bases between. CDR3 length: 13 residues. The CDR3 sequence: CASRNREEEKLFF. In nucleotides, the CDR3 is TGTGCCAGTAGAAATAGAGAAGAAGAAAAACTGTTTTTT.

This rearrangement joins TRBV11-2 to TRBJ2-7; TRBD1 might be the D (5 bases). The CDR3 length is 15 residues. V dropped 2 bases and J dropped 0 bases, with 11 bases sitting between them. Per germline, CDR1 SGHAT and CDR2 FQNNGV. The CDR3 here is CASSLLGHRSYEQYF. CDR3 nucleotides: TGTGCCAGCAGCTTACTCGGACACCGCTCCTACGAGCAGTACTTC.

V and J are TRBV9 and TRBJ1-2; D uncertain. The V end lost 2 bases, the J end lost 4 bases, and 18 bases lay between the germline ends. Germline values: CDR1 SGDLS, CDR2 YYNGEE. CDR3 length: 16 amino acids. The CDR3 DNA is TGTGCCAGCAGCGTCAGTAAGGAACAGATCCTCTATGGCTACACCTTC. Residues: CASSVSKEQILYGYTF. The entire variable domain, with the rest obtained from reference TRBV9 and TRBJ1-2, is as follows: DSGVTQTPKHLITATGQRVTLRCSPRSGDLSVYWYQQSLDQGLQFLIQYYNGEERAKGNILERFSAQQFPDLHSELNLSSLELGDSALYFCASSVSKEQILYGYTFGSGTRLTVV.

CDR3 nucleotide sequence: TGTGCCAGCAGTAGACAGCCCCAAGGAACCGGGGAGCTGTTTTTT. It yields the protein CASSRQPQGTGELFF. V is TRBV2 and J is TRBJ2-2; D may be TRBD1 (5 bases). V shed 5 bases and J shed 5 bases, with 15 bases lying between them. From germline, CDR1 is SNHLY and CDR2 FYNNEI. There are 15 residues in the CDR3.

This clone was counted between two and nine times. The chain combines TRBV5-1 with TRBJ2-1; D possibly corresponds to TRBD2 (5 bases). CDR3 length: 14 residues. V was pared by 4 bases and J by 7 bases, with 15 bases between. The germline CDR1 and CDR2 sequences are SGHRS and YFSETQ. The CDR3, as DNA: TGCGCCAGCAGCCTACAGAGGGCGCTTAATGAGCAGTTCTTC. Translation gives CASSLQRALNEQFF.

The chain joins TRBV7-6 to TRBJ1-4, with TRBD1 identical over 8 bases. This CDR3 has 16 amino acids. Trimming took 0 bases from V and 8 from J; bases not matched to a gene: 8. Germline lookup yields CDR1 SGHVS and CDR2 FNYEAQ. The CDR3 DNA follows: TGTGCCAGCAGCTTAGCCTCCGGGACAGGTCAAGAAAAACTGTTTTTT. Protein product: CASSLASGTGQEKLFF. Drawing the rest from reference TRBV7-6 and TRBJ1-4, the complete variable domain is GAGVSQSPRYKVTKRGQDVALRCDPISGHVSLYWYRQALGQGPEFLTYFNYEAQQDKSGLPNDRFSAERPEGSISTLTIQRTEQRDSAMYRCASSLASGTGQEKLFFGSGTQLSVL.